These 27 T cell receptor beta chains originate from one sample sequenced in a study of T cell responses to AZD1222 COVID-19 vaccine. This table comes from immunoSEQ multiplex PCR, and its TCRdb copy is limited to in-frame clones, with some not included. The repertoire holds about 260,000 clones, with approximately 95% as singletons. The sample in question was peripheral blood, obtained on day 0 of AZD1222 vaccination. These receptors originate from an adult in good health.

V is TRBV6-1 and J is TRBJ1-2; the D gene is possibly TRBD1 (6 bases). The germline V and J ends were trimmed by 2 bases and 7 bases, with 14 bases remaining between them. The CDR3 is made up of 14 amino acids. Germline-derived CDR1 and CDR2 are MNHNS and SASEGT. The CDR3 sequence is CASSETGRVSGYTF. In DNA, the CDR3 is TGTGCCAGCAGTGAAACAGGGCGGGTATCTGGCTACACCTTC.

This chain joins TRBV4-2 and TRBJ1-1, with TRBD1 as a possible D gene (5 bases). Germline V gene data show CDR1 as LGHNA and CDR2 as YNFKEQ. This CDR3 comprises 15 residues. The V and J ends lost 2 bases and 3 bases respectively, with 13 bases between them. The CDR3 spells CASSQLKRGYTEAFF. CDR3 sequence (DNA): TGTGCCAGCAGCCAACTCAAAAGGGGATACACTGAAGCTTTCTTT.

This clone was detected only a few times. This chain connects TRBV19 to TRBJ2-1; 7 bases agree with TRBD2. From germline, CDR1 is LNHDA and CDR2 SQIVND (reference sequence). V trimming: 7 bases; J trimming: 6 bases; junction bases outside the gene matches: 6. The CDR3 totals 13 residues. The CDR3 spells CASTREAGNEQFF. Here the CDR3 DNA reads TGTGCCAGTACCCGGGAGGCAGGCAATGAGCAGTTCTTC. Full variable domain (outside the CDR3, taken from reference TRBV19 and TRBJ2-1): DGGITQSPKYLFRKEGQNVTLSCEQNLNHDAMYWYRQDPGQGLRLIYYSQIVNDFQKGDIAEGYSVSREKKESFPLTVTSAQKNPTAFYLCASTREAGNEQFFGPGTRLTVL.

V usage is TRBV5-1 and J usage is TRBJ2-1; D is undetermined. Germline V gene data show CDR1 as SGHRS and CDR2 as YFSETQ. The CDR3 loop spans 12 amino acids. The ends were cut back, 1 base at V and 7 bases at J, with 6 bases in the middle. CDR3 residues: CASSLSQNEQFF. CDR3 sequence (DNA): TGCGCCAGCAGCTTGTCACAAAATGAGCAGTTCTTC.

This chain joins TRBV12-3 or TRBV12-4 and TRBJ2-7; D is uncertain. The CDR3 sequence is 12 residues long. V was clipped by 6 bases and J by 3 bases, with 9 bases between them. The CDR3 region is CASSPGGYEQYF. The CDR3 bases are TGTGCCAGCAGCCCGGGTGGCTACGAGCAGTACTTC.

The rearrangement uses TRBV28 and TRBJ1-1; D may be TRBD1 (5 bases). There are 16 residues in the CDR3. V lost 5 bases and J 1 base, leaving 17 bases between the germline ends. Germline CDR1 reads MDHEN; CDR2 reads SYDVKM. The CDR3 nucleotides are TGTGCCAGCAGTCCAAACCCGGGACGGGGGAACACTGAAGCTTTCTTT. Residues: CASSPNPGRGNTEAFF.

The chain employs TRBV5-1 and TRBJ2-2, with D possibly matching TRBD1 (5 bases). Trimming removed 4 bases at V and 0 bases at J, with 10 bases between. The CDR3 extends over 15 amino acids. The germline V gene has CDR1 SGHRS and CDR2 YFSETQ. CDR3 DNA sequence: TGCGCCAGCAGCAACGACAGACCGAACACCGGGGAGCTGTTTTTT. Protein sequence: CASSNDRPNTGELFF.

This chain links TRBV3-1 (or the pseudogene TRBV3-2) with TRBJ1-2; no definite D call. The V gene's germline CDR1 is LGHDT and CDR2 YNNKEL (reference sequence). Trimming took 4 bases from V and 2 from J, leaving 8 bases between them. This CDR3 contains 13 residues. CDR3 in amino acids: CASSPDGNYGYTF. The CDR3 DNA reads TGTGCCAGCAGCCCGGACGGGAACTATGGCTACACCTTC.

The rearrangement links TRBV4-1 to TRBJ2-4, with no clear D. Per the germline V gene, CDR1 is MGHRA and CDR2 is YSYEKL. The ends were cut back, 4 bases at V and 8 bases at J, with 15 bases in the middle. The CDR3 runs to 14 residues. DNA for the CDR3: TGCGCCAGCAGCCCAACCTGGGTTTCGGACATTCAGTACTTC. Amino acid sequence: CASSPTWVSDIQYF.

The chain recombines TRBV20-1 with TRBJ1-4, with unresolved D. V was clipped by 0 bases and J by 6 bases, with 2 bases between them. This CDR3 contains 11 residues. Per the germline V gene, CDR1 is DFQATT and CDR2 is SNEGSKA (reference sequence). Here the CDR3 reads CSARDYEKLFF. The CDR3 region has the DNA TGCAGTGCTAGAGATTATGAAAAACTGTTTTTT.

V is TRBV5-4 and J is TRBJ1-6; 8 nucleotides line up with TRBD1. Losses at the gene ends were 1 base for V and 10 bases for J; bases not matched to a gene: 13. The CDR3 is 17 residues long. The germline CDR1 and CDR2 sequences are SGHNT and YYREEE (reference sequence). The CDR3 nucleotides are TGTGCCAGCAGCTTGAACCAGGGGGCGCAAGGCATATCACCCCTCCACTTT. It codes for CASSLNQGAQGISPLHF.

This chain uses TRBV10-3 with TRBJ2-1, with 8 bases that match TRBD2. Germline CDR1 and CDR2: ENHRY and SYGVKD. The V segment lost 5 bases and the J segment 7 bases; nucleotides outside the gene matches: 7. CDR3 size: 14 residues. The CDR3 protein is CAISPGTSRNEQFF. The CDR3 bases are TGTGCCATCAGTCCCGGGACTAGTAGAAATGAGCAGTTCTTC.

The CDR3 DNA follows: TGTGCCAGCAGTTTCTCCCGGACAGGGCCAGAGACCCAGTACTTC. This translates into CASSFSRTGPETQYF. The chain links TRBV6-5 to TRBJ2-5; TRBD1 matches 8 bases. The CDR3 loop spans 15 amino acids. Germline values: CDR1 MNHEY, CDR2 SVGAGI. After removal of 4 bases from V and 4 bases from J, the junction contained 8 bases not matched to a gene.

The chain recombines TRBV18 with TRBJ1-1; 7 bases agree with TRBD1. The germline V gene has CDR1 KGHSH and CDR2 LQKENI. The junction had 3 bases not matched to a gene; V was cut back by 5 bases and J by 3 bases. The length of the CDR3 is 13 residues. CDR3 amino acids: CASSIDRDTEAFF. CDR3 bases: TGTGCCAGCTCAATTGACAGGGACACTGAAGCTTTCTTT.

The chain links TRBV28 to TRBJ2-7; D is uncertain. The germline V gene encodes CDR1 MDHEN and CDR2 SYDVKM. CDR3 length equals 14 residues. Between the trimmed V and J ends, which lost 4 bases and 0 bases, there was a span of 10 bases. CDR3 sequence reads: CASSSSGLSYEQYF. The CDR3 DNA reads as TGTGCCAGCAGTTCCTCGGGCCTCTCCTACGAGCAGTACTTC.

The rearrangement uses TRBV5-1 and TRBJ1-1; D unresolved. The ends were cut back, 8 bases at V and 3 bases at J, with 11 bases in the middle. The CDR3 loop spans 12 amino acids. CDR1 is SGHRS, CDR2 YFSETQ, per germline. The CDR3 region has the DNA TGCGCCAGTTCAGAGATGGACACTGAAGCTTTCTTT. Protein: CASSEMDTEAFF. The variable domain in full, completed from reference TRBV5-1 and TRBJ1-1, reads KAGVTQTPRYLIKTRGQQVTLSCSPISGHRSVSWYQQTPGQGLQFLFEYFSETQRNKGNFPGRFSGRQFSNSRSEMNVSTLELGDSALYLCASSEMDTEAFFGQGTRLTVV.

This chain joins TRBV19 and TRBJ2-2, with D possibly matching TRBD2 (5 bases). The CDR3 is 15 amino acids. Trimming cost V 6 bases and J 3 bases, with 14 bases left between them. Per germline, CDR1 LNHDA and CDR2 SQIVND (reference sequence). The CDR3 reads CASRWSGGDTGELFF. In DNA form, the CDR3 reads TGTGCCAGTAGATGGAGCGGTGGGGACACCGGGGAGCTGTTTTTT. Full variable domain (rest looked up from reference TRBV19 and TRBJ2-2): DGGITQSPKYLFRKEGQNVTLSCEQNLNHDAMYWYRQDPGQGLRLIYYSQIVNDFQKGDIAEGYSVSREKKESFPLTVTSAQKNPTAFYLCASRWSGGDTGELFFGEGSRLTVL.

V usage is TRBV7-9 and J usage is TRBJ2-7; 7 nucleotides align to TRBD1. From germline, CDR1 is SEHNR and CDR2 FQNEAQ (reference sequence). The junction had 14 bases not matched to a gene; V was cut back by 5 bases and J by 7 bases. CDR3 length: 15 residues. Here the CDR3 DNA reads TGTGCCAGCAGCCGGGGACAGACCGGGCAGGAGGAGCAGTACTTC. It encodes CASSRGQTGQEEQYF.

This clone came up once. The chain carries TRBV2 and TRBJ2-7, with D perhaps matching TRBD1 (6 bases). Germline V gene sequence: CDR1 SNHLY, CDR2 FYNNEI. CDR3 length: 15 amino acids. The V end was cut by 6 bases, the J end by 3 bases, with 18 bases between. This CDR3 reads CASRADRPVHYEQYF. The CDR3 region has the DNA TGTGCCAGCAGGGCTGACAGGCCGGTCCACTACGAGCAGTACTTC.

The chain employs TRBV30 and TRBJ1-2; 8 nucleotides align to TRBD1. J was trimmed by 8 bases and V by 4 bases; bases with no gene match: 6. The CDR3 runs 12 residues. Germline V gene lookup returns CDR1 GTSNPN and CDR2 SVGIG (reference sequence). CDR3 nucleotide sequence: TGTGCCTGGACGGGACAGGCGGTAGGCTACACCTTC. As protein: CAWTGQAVGYTF.

The chain combines TRBV12-3 or TRBV12-4 with TRBJ1-1; maybe TRBD1 (5 bases). The CDR3 consists of 13 residues. V dropped 5 bases and J dropped 1 base, with 8 bases sitting between them. The CDR3 spells CASSPGGNTEAFF. The CDR3 DNA is TGTGCCAGCAGTCCCGGGGGGAACACTGAAGCTTTCTTT.

This chain uses TRBV19 with TRBJ2-5; perhaps TRBD1 as D (6 bases). Germline values: CDR1 LNHDA, CDR2 SQIVND (reference sequence). V shed 5 bases and J shed 1 base, with 11 bases lying between them. The CDR3 is 14 amino acids. The CDR3 is CASSSPGAQETQYF. The CDR3 nucleotides are TGTGCCAGTAGTTCCCCAGGGGCCCAAGAGACCCAGTACTTC.

This chain joins TRBV5-4 and TRBJ2-3; a weak D match, TRBD2 (7 bases). The CDR3 sequence is 15 residues long. Per the germline V gene, CDR1 is SGHNT and CDR2 is YYREEE (reference sequence). Trimming took off 0 bases at V and 0 bases at J, with 8 bases between the two ends. CDR3 sequence (DNA): TGTGCCAGCAGCTTGGGCGGGGGCAGCACAGATACGCAGTATTTT. Its protein is CASSLGGGSTDTQYF. The full variable domain, with the rest looked up from reference TRBV5-4 and TRBJ2-3, is ETGVTQSPTHLIKTRGQQVTLRCSSQSGHNTVSWYQQALGQGPQFIFQYYREEENGRGNFPPRFSGLQFPNYSSELNVNALELDDSALYLCASSLGGGSTDTQYFGPGTRLTVL.

The chain carries TRBV27 and TRBJ1-5; D remains ambiguous. V dropped 2 bases and J dropped 0 bases, with 17 bases sitting between them. The CDR3 is 18 residues long. Germline V gene sequence: CDR1 MNHEY, CDR2 SMNVEV (reference sequence). The CDR3 region is CASSLRVRSGGSNQPQHF. The CDR3 DNA follows: TGTGCCAGCAGTTTAAGGGTCCGTAGCGGCGGTAGCAATCAGCCCCAGCATTTT.

This clone has a single count. V usage is TRBV2 and J usage is TRBJ1-2; perhaps TRBD1 as D (5 bases). The CDR3 sequence is 15 residues long. CDR1 SNHLY and CDR2 FYNNEI come from the germline V gene. Trimming cost V 11 bases and J 0 bases, with 19 bases left between them. The CDR3 DNA reads as TGTGCCGGTTCCCCGGGACTCCCAGCTAACTATGGCTACACCTTC. It is translated as CAGSPGLPANYGYTF.

The chain combines TRBV4-3 with TRBJ1-5; tentative D call: TRBD1 (5 bases). CDR1 is LGHNA, CDR2 YSLEER, per germline. This CDR3 spans 13 amino acids. Deletions cut 6 bases from V and 5 bases from J, with 11 bases between. CDR3 sequence reads: CASSPDSYQPQHF. The DNA for the CDR3 is TGCGCCAGCAGTCCTGACAGTTATCAGCCCCAGCATTTT.

The rearrangement uses TRBV10-3 and TRBJ2-1; weak D call: TRBD1 (6 bases). V lost 4 bases and J 7 bases, leaving 14 bases between the germline ends. Germline V gene data show CDR1 as ENHRY and CDR2 as SYGVKD. The CDR3 loop spans 14 amino acids. CDR3 nucleotide sequence: TGTGCCATCAGTGGAAACAGGGATGAAAATGAGCAGTTCTTC. The encoded protein is CAISGNRDENEQFF.